The text below deals with one T cell receptor beta chain. This CDR3 is 16 amino acids long. Germline V gene data show CDR1 as SGHRS and CDR2 as YFSETQ. J was trimmed by 5 bases and V by 3 bases; bases with no gene match: 11. This record comes from a study of blood T cell repertoires in COVID-19. Across the whole study: There were acute and convalescent COVID-19 samples, and they came from the United States, Italy and Spain. The analysed material was cDNA or gDNA that came from T cells, B-cell-depleted T cells, or PBMCs.

Methods used by the authors: Reference gene primer amplification gave estimated nucleated cell counts. Libraries were prepared by immunoSEQ multiplex PCR; TCRdb keeps only in-frame clonotypes and omits some of them. Clone size and the V and J calls come from that table; the DNA yielded D and trimming. The repertoire holds tens of thousands of clones, 55% to 70% seen once, with 7.5% to 9% in the top ten. Sequenced: peripheral blood. The TCR sequence derives from a woman aged 70-85 years with acute or convalescent COVID-19. The chain uses TRBV5-1 and TRBJ2-5; 9 nucleotides agree with TRBD2. CDR3 nucleotide sequence: TGCGCCAGCAGCTCGGGGCGGATAGCGGGGGATGAGACCCAGTACTTC. Its translation is CASSSGRIAGDETQYF.